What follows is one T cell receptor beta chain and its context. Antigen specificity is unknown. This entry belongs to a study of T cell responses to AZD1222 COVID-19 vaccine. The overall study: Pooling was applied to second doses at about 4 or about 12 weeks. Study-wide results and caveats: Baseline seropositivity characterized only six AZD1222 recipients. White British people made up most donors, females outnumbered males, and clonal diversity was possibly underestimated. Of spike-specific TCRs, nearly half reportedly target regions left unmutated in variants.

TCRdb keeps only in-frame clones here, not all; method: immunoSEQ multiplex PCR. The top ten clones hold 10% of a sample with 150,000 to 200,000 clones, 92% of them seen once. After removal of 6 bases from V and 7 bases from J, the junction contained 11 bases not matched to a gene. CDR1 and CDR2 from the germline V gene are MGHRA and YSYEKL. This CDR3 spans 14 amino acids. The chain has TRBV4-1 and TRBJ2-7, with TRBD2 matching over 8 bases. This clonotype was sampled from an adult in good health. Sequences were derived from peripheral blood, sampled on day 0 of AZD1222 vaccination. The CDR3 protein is CASRPGLGMGEQYF. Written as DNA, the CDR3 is TGCGCCAGCAGGCCGGGACTAGGTATGGGGGAGCAGTACTTC.